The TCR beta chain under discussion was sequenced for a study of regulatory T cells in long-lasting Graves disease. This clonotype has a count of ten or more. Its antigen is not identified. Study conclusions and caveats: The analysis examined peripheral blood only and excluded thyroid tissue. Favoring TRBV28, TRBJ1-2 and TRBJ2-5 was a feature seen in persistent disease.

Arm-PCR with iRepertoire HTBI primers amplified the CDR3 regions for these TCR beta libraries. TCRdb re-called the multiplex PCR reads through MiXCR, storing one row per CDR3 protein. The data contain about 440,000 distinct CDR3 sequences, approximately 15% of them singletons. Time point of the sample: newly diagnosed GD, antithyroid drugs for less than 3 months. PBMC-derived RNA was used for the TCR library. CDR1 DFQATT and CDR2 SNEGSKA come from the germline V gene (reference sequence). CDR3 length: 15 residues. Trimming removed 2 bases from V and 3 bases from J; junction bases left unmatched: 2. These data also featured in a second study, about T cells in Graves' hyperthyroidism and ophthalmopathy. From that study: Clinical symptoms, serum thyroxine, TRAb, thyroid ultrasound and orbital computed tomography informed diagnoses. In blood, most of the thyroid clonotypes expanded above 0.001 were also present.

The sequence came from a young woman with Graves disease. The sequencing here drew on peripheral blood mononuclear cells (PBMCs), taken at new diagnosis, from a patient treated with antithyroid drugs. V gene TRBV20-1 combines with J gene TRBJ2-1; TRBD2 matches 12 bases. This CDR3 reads CSARRLAGDYNEQFF. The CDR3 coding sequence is TGCAGTGCTAGACGACTAGCGGGAGACTACAATGAGCAGTTCTTC.